Presented here are 15 T cell receptor beta chains from one specimen sequenced in a study of T cells in Graves' hyperthyroidism and ophthalmopathy. Amplification of TCR beta CDR3 regions used RNA as the template. HTBI primers were employed in a first-round RT-PCR of the TCR CDR3. Via MiXCR, TCRdb re-called the multiplex PCR reads, giving one row per CDR3 protein. In the table there are under 400,000 distinct CDR3 sequences, roughly 15% of which are singletons. Sequencing input: blood. The receptors were gathered from an older woman with Graves' ophthalmopathy.

This clonotype was counted at least ten times. V gene TRBV2 combines with J gene TRBJ2-2, with 8 bases that match TRBD2. Germline CDR1 is SNHLY and CDR2 is FYNNEI. The J segment lost 6 bases and the V segment lost 3 bases, leaving 6 bases of the junction unmatched. The CDR3 is 15 residues long. The DNA for the CDR3 is TGTGCCAGCAGTGATTGGGAAGCGGGGGCCGGGGAGCTGTTTTTT. Amino acids: CASSDWEAGAGELFF.

Of note for this clonotype: One end of the junction varies from germline; a read error may be responsible. The genes are TRBV5-4 and TRBJ2-7; 8 bases are a match to TRBD2. The CDR3 runs 16 residues. The germline V gene encodes CDR1 SGHNT and CDR2 YYREEE (reference sequence). The CDR3 sequence: CASSQATGGGSYEQYF. DNA of the CDR3: TGCGCCAGCAGCCAAGCAACGGGAGGGGGGTCCTACGAGCAGTACTTC.

Points on this clonotype: With a much larger clone just one base away, this may be a read error. This CDR3 fails to terminate in the conserved phenylalanine or tryptophan, so it likely reflects a read error. This chain connects TRBV7-9 to TRBJ1-1; no definite D call. The length of the CDR3 is 14 residues. The germline V gene encodes CDR1 SEHNR and CDR2 FQNEAQ (reference sequence). The V end was cut by 6 bases, the J end by 1 base, with 12 bases between. The CDR3 protein is CASRSQPSNTEAFL. CDR3 bases: TGTGCCAGCAGATCCCAGCCCTCGAACACTGAAGCTTTCCTT.

About this clonotype: One junction end does not reproduce the germline sequence, and a read error may be involved. The genes are TRBV5-1 and TRBJ1-3, with D possibly matching TRBD1 (5 bases). Germline assignment: CDR1 SGHRS and CDR2 YFSETQ. The CDR3 length is 16 residues. The CDR3 protein is CASSSGRGASGNTTYF. The CDR3 region has the DNA TGCGCCAGCAGTTCTGGGAGAGGGGCCTCTGGAAACACCACATATTTT.

This clonotype has ten or more counts. This chain's CDR3 is CASSPLGQEKSYEQYF. The CDR3 DNA follows: TGTGCCAGCAGTCCTCTAGGACAGGAGAAATCCTACGAGCAGTACTTC. This sequence joins TRBV28 and TRBJ2-7; 7 bases are shared with TRBD1. This CDR3 has 16 residues. Germline CDR1 is MDHEN and CDR2 is SYDVKM. Trimming at V came to 5 bases and at J to 1 base, leaving 11 bases not matched to a gene.

This clonotype was seen a few times. The V and J genes are TRBV13 and TRBJ2-6; 10 positions agree with TRBD1. V lost 3 bases, J lost 0 bases, and 8 bases stayed unmatched. The germline CDR1 and CDR2 sequences are PRHDT and FYEKMQ (reference sequence). The CDR3 sequence is 19 residues long. For the CDR3, the DNA is TGTGCCAGCAGCTTTTTCCGGGACAGGGGAGGCTCTGGGGCCAACGTCCTGACTTTC. It yields the protein CASSFFRDRGGSGANVLTF.

This clonotype was seen a handful of times. This chain connects TRBV2 to TRBJ2-5; 10 nucleotides line up with TRBD2. The CDR3 sequence is 14 residues long. Trimming removed 7 bases from V and 2 bases from J; junction bases left unmatched: 4. The germline V gene has CDR1 SNHLY and CDR2 FYNNEI. The CDR3 DNA sequence: TGTGCCAGCACTTGGACTAGCGGTCAAGAGACCCAGTACTTC. Residues: CASTWTSGQETQYF.

This clonotype was seen ten or more times. V usage is TRBV2 and J usage is TRBJ2-1; 7 nucleotides match TRBD1. This CDR3 region has 13 residues. V lost 4 bases, J lost 7 bases, and 4 bases stayed unmatched. Germline-derived CDR1 and CDR2 are SNHLY and FYNNEI. In nucleotides, the CDR3 is TGTGCCAGCAGTGCGGGACAGATAAATGAGCAGTTCTTC. Its protein is CASSAGQINEQFF.

This clonotype was observed at least ten times. Mismatch with germline at one junction end may stem from a read error. The V gene is TRBV29-1, the J gene TRBJ2-1; 11 bases fit TRBD2. Germline values: CDR1 SQVTM, CDR2 ANQGSEA. This CDR3 is 14 amino acids long. The CDR3 DNA sequence: TGCAGCGCTGAAAAGACCGTAGCGGGAGGGGAGCAGTTCTTC. This encodes CSAEKTVAGGEQFF.

This clonotype has ten or more counts. The chain has TRBV11-2 and TRBJ2-7; D might be TRBD2 (5 bases). Germline CDR1 is SGHAT and CDR2 is FQNNGV. This CDR3 comprises 14 residues. V dropped 5 bases and J dropped 5 bases, with 16 bases sitting between them. The DNA of the CDR3 is TGTGCCAGCAGCCCCCAGCGGTACCTCGACGAGCAGTACTTC. Its protein product is CASSPQRYLDEQYF. The whole variable domain, remainder taken from reference TRBV11-2 and TRBJ2-7, is EAGVAQSPRYKIIEKRQSVAFWCNPISGHATLYWYQQILGQGPKLLIQFQNNGVVDDSQLPKDRFSAERLKGVDSTLKIQPAKLEDSAVYLCASSPQRYLDEQYFGPGTRLTVT.

Regarding this clonotype: Possible read error: a much larger clone is one base away. The chain has TRBV5-1 and TRBJ1-3; D remains ambiguous. The CDR3 extends over 16 amino acids. The germline CDR1 and CDR2 sequences are SGHRS and YFSETQ. The DNA of the CDR3 is TGCGCCAGCAGCTTGGGCAGGTCTGGCTCTGGAGACACCATATATTTT. Translation gives CASSLGRSGSGDTIYF.

This clonotype showed up many times. The rearrangement uses TRBV5-1 and TRBJ2-7; 7 positions match TRBD1. V dropped 4 bases and J dropped 6; count of bases not matched to a gene: 10. The CDR3 spans 14 residues. From germline, CDR1 is SGHRS and CDR2 YFSETQ. This chain's CDR3 is CASSLRQGWGEQYF. The DNA for the CDR3 is TGCGCCAGCAGCCTCCGACAGGGTTGGGGCGAGCAGTACTTC.

In this sample, this clonotype turned up many times. The J gene is TRBJ1-1, the V gene TRBV6-2 or TRBV6-3, with a tentative D call TRBD1 (6 bases). The germline gives CDR1 MNHEY, CDR2 SVGEGT. The ends were cut back, 7 bases at V and 4 bases at J, with 13 bases in the middle. This CDR3 is 13 amino acids long. Here the CDR3 reads CASTDGGATEAFF. The CDR3 coding sequence is TGTGCCAGCACCGACGGGGGGGCCACTGAAGCTTTCTTT.

This clonotype has ten or more counts. The V and J genes are TRBV29-1 and TRBJ2-7, with 11 bases identical to TRBD1. This CDR3 spans 14 amino acids. Germline CDR1 and CDR2: SQVTM and ANQGSEA. The junction had 8 bases not matched to a gene; V was cut back by 4 bases and J by 6 bases. This CDR3 reads CSVGATGTGGEQYF. CDR3 coding DNA: TGCAGCGTTGGGGCCACCGGGACAGGGGGCGAGCAGTACTTC.

The sample holds many counts of this clonotype. The chain combines TRBV11-3 with TRBJ2-1; weak D call: TRBD2 (5 bases). Trimming took 5 bases from V and 7 from J, leaving 6 bases between them. Looked up from germline, CDR1 is SGHNT and CDR2 is YENEEA. This CDR3 contains 11 residues. The CDR3 loop is CASSRGNEQFF. CDR3 nucleotide sequence: TGTGCCAGCAGCCGGGGAAATGAGCAGTTCTTC.